These 15 T cell receptor beta chains were all obtained from the same sample, sequenced in a study of cytomegalovirus exposure and HLA in healthy donors. Produced via immunoSEQ multiplex PCR; TCRdb's table is partial and in-frame only. The data hold about 130,000 clones, with 75% to 90% observed a single time. Sequenced material: PBMCs. Receptors originate from a woman aged 18-29 years in good health and CMV-seronegative.

The chain combines TRBV4-1 with TRBJ1-3; D not certain. The CDR3 is 16 amino acids. The V and J ends lost 2 bases and 1 base respectively, with 12 bases between them. From germline, CDR1 is MGHRA and CDR2 YSYEKL. The CDR3 region has the DNA TGCGCCAGCAGCCAAATCAGGTTAGGTTCTGGAAACACCATATATTTT. It codes for CASSQIRLGSGNTIYF.

The rearrangement links TRBV5-4 to TRBJ2-4; TRBD1 matches at 7 bases. The CDR3 has 14 amino acids. Germline V gives CDR1 SGHNT, CDR2 YYREEE (reference sequence). With V trimmed by 0 bases and J by 6 bases, 3 bases remained unmatched. The CDR3 region is CASSLGDRGNIQYF. As DNA, the CDR3 is TGTGCCAGCAGCTTGGGGGACAGAGGAAACATTCAGTACTTC.

The rearrangement joins TRBV18 to TRBJ2-2; 7 positions agree with TRBD2. With 5 bases clipped from V and 3 bases from J, the junction kept 6 bases outside the gene matches. The CDR3 is made up of 15 amino acids. CDR1 and CDR2 from the germline V gene are KGHSH and LQKENI. The CDR3 DNA sequence: TGTGCCAGCTCAGCCCGACGGGGGGACACCGGGGAGCTGTTTTTT. The encoded protein is CASSARRGDTGELFF. Full variable domain (rest looked up from reference TRBV18 and TRBJ2-2): NAGVMQNPRHLVRRRGQEARLRCSPMKGHSHVYWYRQLPEEGLKFMVYLQKENIIDESGMPKERFSAEFPKEGPSILRIQQVVRGDSAAYFCASSARRGDTGELFFGEGSRLTVL.

The gene calls are TRBV18 and TRBJ2-3; 9 nucleotides align to TRBD2. Looked up from germline, CDR1 is KGHSH and CDR2 is LQKENI. This CDR3 spans 15 amino acids. V lost 11 bases to trimming and J lost 0 bases; unmatched junction nucleotides: 9. CDR3 residues: CASGLAGPSTDTQYF. The CDR3 nucleotides read TGTGCCTCAGGGCTAGCGGGACCCAGCACAGATACGCAGTATTTT.

V usage is TRBV10-3 and J usage is TRBJ2-7; TRBD1 agrees at 7 bases. Germline V gene lookup returns CDR1 ENHRY and CDR2 SYGVKD. With V trimmed by 6 bases and J by 1 base, 6 bases remained unmatched. This CDR3 contains 14 residues. Here the CDR3 reads CAIRETGTSYEQYF. CDR3 in DNA: TGTGCCATCAGGGAGACAGGGACATCCTACGAGCAGTACTTC.

As for this clone: Sequence at one end of the junction differs from germline and may be a read error. CDR3 sequence: CASSLGITGTGLGTQYF. CDR3 DNA: TGTGCCAGCAGCTTGGGGATTACCGGGACAGGGTTGGGGACCCAGTACTTC. J is TRBJ2-5 and V is TRBV5-1; 9 nucleotides match TRBD1. The germline V gene encodes CDR1 SGHRS and CDR2 YFSETQ. The CDR3 contains 17 residues.

The V gene is TRBV11-2, the J gene TRBJ1-6; no reliable D call. V lost 5 bases and J lost 0, with 8 bases in between. The V gene's germline CDR1 is SGHAT and CDR2 FQNNGV. The CDR3 is 15 amino acids. CDR3: CASSQGSSYNSPLHF. The CDR3, as DNA: TGTGCCAGCAGCCAAGGGAGCTCCTATAATTCACCCCTCCACTTT.

V gene TRBV5-1 combines with J gene TRBJ1-2; 8 bases line up with TRBD1. Germline CDR1 reads SGHRS; CDR2 reads YFSETQ. There are 14 residues in the CDR3. The V gene end was trimmed by 5 bases and the J gene end by 7 bases; junction bases not matched to a gene: 10. The CDR3 loop is CASSSGTGEIGYTF. CDR3 in DNA: TGCGCCAGCAGTTCTGGGACAGGAGAAATTGGCTACACCTTC.

J is TRBJ1-2 and V is TRBV6-6; TRBD1 is a possible D gene (5 bases). Germline CDR1 reads MNHNY; CDR2 reads SVGAGI (reference sequence). The V end was cut by 0 bases, the J end by 2 bases, with 7 bases between. The length of the CDR3 is 14 residues. This CDR3 is CASSYSRQNYGYTF. The CDR3 region has the DNA TGTGCCAGCAGTTACTCGAGACAGAACTATGGCTACACCTTC.

V is TRBV6-1 and J is TRBJ1-5, with D possibly TRBD1 on 5 matching bases. V lost 9 bases, J lost 1 base, and 10 bases lay in between. The germline gives CDR1 MNHNS, CDR2 SASEGT. The CDR3 has 13 residues. The CDR3 reads CARTDRSNQPQHF. Written as DNA, the CDR3 is TGTGCCAGAACCGACAGAAGCAATCAGCCCCAGCATTTT.

V usage is TRBV5-4 and J usage is TRBJ1-1; 11 bases line up with TRBD1. This CDR3 region has 16 residues. J was trimmed by 0 bases and V by 0 bases; bases with no gene match: 1. Germline CDR1 and CDR2: SGHNT and YYREEE (reference sequence). In DNA, the CDR3 is TGTGCCAGCAGCTTGGGGACAGGGGGCTTGAACACTGAAGCTTTCTTT. Protein: CASSLGTGGLNTEAFF.

In its sample, this clone was seen once. This sequence joins TRBV5-6 and TRBJ2-2; 7 bases fit TRBD1. Germline V gene sequence: CDR1 SGHDT, CDR2 YYEEEE. V trimming: 3 bases; J trimming: 4 bases; junction bases outside the gene matches: 9. This CDR3 region has 16 residues. This CDR3 reads CASSSPRQGGTGELFF. DNA for the CDR3: TGTGCCAGCAGCTCACCTCGACAGGGCGGCACCGGGGAGCTGTTTTTT.

This sequence joins TRBV9 and TRBJ2-3; perhaps TRBD2 as D (5 bases). CDR1 and CDR2 (germline): SGDLS, YYNGEE. V lost 3 bases, J lost 0 bases, and 8 bases lay in between. This CDR3 spans 14 amino acids. Written as DNA, the CDR3 is TGTGCCAGCAGCGCGGGATTTAGCACAGATACGCAGTATTTT. Residues: CASSAGFSTDTQYF.

The J gene is TRBJ2-3, the V gene TRBV4-2; TRBD2 matches at 9 bases. Germline CDR1 is LGHNA and CDR2 is YNFKEQ. The CDR3 is 15 residues long. Germline trimming cut 3 bases from V and 1 base from J; bases unmatched to any gene: 2. In nucleotides, the CDR3 is TGTGCCAGCAGCCACGAGCGGGGGGGCACAGATACGCAGTATTTT. This encodes CASSHERGGTDTQYF.

The chain carries TRBV29-1 and TRBJ2-3; D is unclear. Germline values: CDR1 SQVTM, CDR2 ANQGSEA. The V gene lost 3 bases and the J gene lost 4 bases, with 11 bases spanning the gap. The CDR3 runs to 13 residues. The CDR3 loop is CSVDFTVSDTQYF. The CDR3, as DNA: TGCAGCGTTGATTTTACAGTATCAGATACGCAGTATTTT.